This passage covers 19 T cell receptor beta chains from one sample sequenced in a study of long-term antiretroviral therapy in people with HIV. Survey-level resolution applied to immunoSEQ assay v3.0. The table came from immunoSEQ multiplex PCR; TCRdb's copy has only in-frame clones and leaves some out. The table has tens of thousands of clones, roughly 84% seen once. This material consisted of unsorted PBMCs, taken about 2.5 years after starting antiretroviral therapy. These receptor sequences come from a man aged 40-55 years with HIV.

The V call is TRBV7-2, the J call TRBJ2-7; TRBD1 matches 7 bases. Losses at the gene ends were 4 bases for V and 3 bases for J; bases not matched to a gene: 6. Germline lookup yields CDR1 SGHTA and CDR2 FQGNSA. This CDR3 has 14 residues. CDR3 DNA: TGTGCCAGCAGCTCCGGACAGGCTTTCTACGAGCAGTACTTC. It codes for CASSSGQAFYEQYF.

The chain combines TRBV19 with TRBJ2-7; TRBD2 might be the D (6 bases). CDR3 length equals 14 residues. From germline, CDR1 is LNHDA and CDR2 SQIVND (reference sequence). The V end lost 5 bases, the J end lost 2 bases, and 13 bases lay between the germline ends. The CDR3: CASSWAGRTYEQYF. CDR3 in DNA: TGTGCCAGTAGTTGGGCGGGACGGACCTACGAGCAGTACTTC.

The genes are TRBV5-4 and TRBJ2-7, with 8 bases fitting TRBD2. CDR1 SGHNT and CDR2 YYREEE come from the germline V gene (reference sequence). The CDR3 is 15 amino acids. Unmatched junction bases numbered 9, after V lost 3 bases and J lost 4 bases. The chain's CDR3 is CASSSEIAGKYEQYF. As DNA, the CDR3 is TGTGCCAGCAGCTCAGAAATAGCGGGAAAGTACGAGCAGTACTTC.

The chain's CDR3 is CASSANDRGWAEAFF. The DNA of the CDR3 is TGTGCCAGCAGCGCCAACGACAGGGGGTGGGCTGAAGCTTTCTTT. The J gene is TRBJ1-1, the V gene TRBV7-9; 9 nucleotides align to TRBD1. The CDR3 consists of 15 residues. Germline lookup yields CDR1 SEHNR and CDR2 FQNEAQ (reference sequence). V dropped 5 bases and J dropped 6; count of bases not matched to a gene: 10.

The chain has TRBV5-1 and TRBJ2-2; no clear D. Germline V lookup: CDR1 SGHRS, CDR2 YFSETQ. Trimming shortened V by 2 bases and J by 1 base, and 3 bases separated the two germline ends. CDR3 length: 13 residues. CDR3 coding DNA: TGCGCCAGCAGCTTCGGGAACACCGGGGAGCTGTTTTTT. This translates into CASSFGNTGELFF.

The chain's CDR3 is CASSPHGNSPLHF. The CDR3 bases are TGTGCCAGCAGCCCACATGGGAATTCACCCCTCCACTTT. The chain is built from TRBV7-2 and TRBJ1-6; D is unresolved. V dropped 5 bases and J dropped 7 bases, with 9 bases sitting between them. This CDR3 is 13 amino acids long. Germline V lookup: CDR1 SGHTA, CDR2 FQGNSA.

This sequence joins TRBV7-2 and TRBJ1-3; TRBD1 matches 7 bases. There are 15 residues in the CDR3. Germline CDR1 reads SGHTA; CDR2 reads FQGNSA. Losses at the gene ends were 5 bases for V and 5 bases for J; bases not matched to a gene: 9. DNA for the CDR3: TGTGCCAGCAGCCGAACCGACAGGGACCGAAACACCATATATTTT. It translates to CASSRTDRDRNTIYF.

J is TRBJ1-5 and V is TRBV19; possibly TRBD1 for D (6 bases). In germline, CDR1 is LNHDA, CDR2 SQIVND (reference sequence). The CDR3 has 13 residues. The V and J ends lost 7 bases and 3 bases respectively, with 10 bases between them. The CDR3 here is CASKGVANQPQHF. The CDR3 bases are TGTGCCAGTAAGGGGGTTGCCAATCAGCCCCAGCATTTT.

The chain recombines TRBV6-5 with TRBJ2-1; 7 bases line up with TRBD1. The CDR3 covers 15 residues. V shed 2 bases and J 8 bases; nucleotides not matched to a gene: 9. The germline V gene encodes CDR1 MNHEY and CDR2 SVGAGI. The CDR3: CASSYGGRGYDEQFF. CDR3 in DNA: TGTGCCAGCAGTTACGGTGGCAGGGGGTACGATGAGCAGTTCTTC.

CDR3 region: CATRLVTEAFF. CDR3 bases: TGTGCCACCCGCCTGGTCACTGAAGCTTTCTTT. The V and J genes are TRBV7-9 and TRBJ1-1; D unclear. The CDR3 consists of 11 residues. V was trimmed by 10 bases and J by 4 bases, leaving 10 bases between them. The germline V gene has CDR1 SEHNR and CDR2 FQNEAQ (reference sequence).

This clone has more than one count but fewer than ten. This chain joins TRBV19 and TRBJ2-7; D gene ambiguous. The CDR3 totals 13 residues. Germline CDR1 LNHDA, CDR2 SQIVND (reference sequence). V was trimmed by 4 bases and J by 0 bases, leaving 7 bases between them. This CDR3 reads CASSKGNSYEQYF. CDR3 coding DNA: TGTGCCAGTAGTAAGGGAAACTCCTACGAGCAGTACTTC.

The gene calls are TRBV5-1 and TRBJ2-3, with 8 bases identical to TRBD1. V dropped 2 bases and J dropped 0; count of bases not matched to a gene: 5. The length of the CDR3 is 16 residues. From germline, CDR1 is SGHRS and CDR2 YFSETQ. The CDR3 nucleotides read TGCGCCAGCAGCTTCGGCAGGGGGCTAAGCACAGATACGCAGTATTTT. It encodes CASSFGRGLSTDTQYF.

The genes are TRBV7-9 and TRBJ1-2; D possibly corresponds to TRBD1 (6 bases). The CDR3 extends over 14 amino acids. V dropped 3 bases and J dropped 4 bases, with 12 bases sitting between them. Germline V CDR1 and CDR2: SEHNR, FQNEAQ (reference sequence). CDR3 nucleotide sequence: TGTGCCAGCAGCTTGGACAGCTGGTCCTATGGCTACACCTTC. Translating gives CASSLDSWSYGYTF.

This chain joins TRBV5-1 and TRBJ1-3, with D unclear. From germline, CDR1 is SGHRS and CDR2 YFSETQ. The germline V and J ends were trimmed by 1 base and 4 bases, with 9 bases remaining between them. CDR3 size: 14 residues. Here the CDR3 DNA reads TGCGCCAGCAGCTTGCGGGCGGGCGGAAACACCATATATTTT. The encoded protein is CASSLRAGGNTIYF. Together with reference TRBV5-1 and TRBJ1-3, the CDR3 gives the full variable domain: KAGVTQTPRYLIKTRGQQVTLSCSPISGHRSVSWYQQTPGQGLQFLFEYFSETQRNKGNFPGRFSGRQFSNSRSEMNVSTLELGDSALYLCASSLRAGGNTIYFGEGSWLTVV.

The V call is TRBV10-1, the J call TRBJ2-3; D gene ambiguous. V was pared by 2 bases and J by 6 bases, with 6 bases between. The CDR3 is 12 amino acids. From germline, CDR1 is WNHNN and CDR2 SYGVQD (reference sequence). This CDR3 reads CASSENMDTQYF. As DNA, the CDR3 is TGCGCCAGCAGTGAGAACATGGATACGCAGTATTTT.

This clone has a handful of counts. V is TRBV11-2 and J is TRBJ1-4, with TRBD1 identical over 8 bases. The CDR3 loop spans 14 amino acids. Germline lookup yields CDR1 SGHAT and CDR2 FQNNGV. V was clipped by 0 bases and J by 7 bases; unmatched bases: 1. DNA of the CDR3: TGTGCCAGCAGCTTAGACGGGACAGGTGAAAAACTGTTTTTT. It codes for CASSLDGTGEKLFF.

J is TRBJ2-3 and V is TRBV7-9; D remains ambiguous. This CDR3 comprises 14 residues. The V gene's germline CDR1 is SEHNR and CDR2 FQNEAQ (reference sequence). Trimming took off 5 bases at V and 1 base at J, with 10 bases between the two ends. CDR3 sequence reads: CASSPTSGTDTQYF. The CDR3 DNA follows: TGTGCCAGCAGCCCCACATCAGGCACAGATACGCAGTATTTT.

The V and J genes are TRBV19 and TRBJ2-2; maybe TRBD1 (6 bases). The CDR3 is made up of 14 amino acids. The V gene's germline CDR1 is LNHDA and CDR2 SQIVND (reference sequence). Trimming removed 7 bases from V and 1 base from J, with 10 bases in between. Written as DNA, the CDR3 is TGTGCCAGTATCATGGACAGGAACACCGGGGAGCTGTTTTTT. Amino acids: CASIMDRNTGELFF.

This clone occurred once. The gene calls are TRBV7-9 and TRBJ2-3, with 7 bases aligning to TRBD1. The V and J ends lost 10 bases and 5 bases, in that order; junction bases with no gene match: 15. The germline V gene has CDR1 SEHNR and CDR2 FQNEAQ (reference sequence). The CDR3 sequence is 15 residues long. The CDR3 spells CATPLEQGVRDTQYF. The CDR3 coding sequence is TGTGCCACCCCCTTAGAGCAGGGGGTAAGAGATACGCAGTATTTT.